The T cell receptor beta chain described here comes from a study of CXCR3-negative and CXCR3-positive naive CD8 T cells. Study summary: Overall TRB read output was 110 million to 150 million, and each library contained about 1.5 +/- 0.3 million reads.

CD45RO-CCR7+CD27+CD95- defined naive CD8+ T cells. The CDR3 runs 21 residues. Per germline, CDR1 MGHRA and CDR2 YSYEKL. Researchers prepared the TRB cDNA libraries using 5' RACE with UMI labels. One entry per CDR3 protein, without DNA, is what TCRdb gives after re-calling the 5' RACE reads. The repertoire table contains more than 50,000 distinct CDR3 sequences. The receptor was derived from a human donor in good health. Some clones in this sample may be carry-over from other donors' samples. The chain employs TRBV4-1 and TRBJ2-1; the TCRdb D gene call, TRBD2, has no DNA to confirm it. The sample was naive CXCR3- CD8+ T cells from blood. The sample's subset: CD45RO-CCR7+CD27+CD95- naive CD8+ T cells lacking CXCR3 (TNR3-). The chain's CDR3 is CASSQDDPLPGTSRSYNEQFF.